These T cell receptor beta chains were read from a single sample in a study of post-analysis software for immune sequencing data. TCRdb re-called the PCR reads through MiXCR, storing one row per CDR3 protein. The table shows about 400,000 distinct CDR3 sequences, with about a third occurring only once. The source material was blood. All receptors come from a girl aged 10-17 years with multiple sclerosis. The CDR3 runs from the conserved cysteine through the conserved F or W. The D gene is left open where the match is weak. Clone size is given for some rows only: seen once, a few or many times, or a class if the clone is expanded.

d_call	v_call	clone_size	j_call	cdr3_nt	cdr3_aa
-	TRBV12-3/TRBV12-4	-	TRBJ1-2	TGTGCCAGCAGTCAAACAAGATCTAACTATGGCTACACCTTC	CASSQTRSNYGYTF
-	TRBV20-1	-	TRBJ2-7	TGCAGTGCTAGAGGAGGGAGCTCCTACGAGCAGTACTTC	CSARGGSSYEQYF
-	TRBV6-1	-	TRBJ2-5	TGTGCCAGCATACTGGACGGCGCAAGGACCCAGTACTTC	CASILDGARTQYF
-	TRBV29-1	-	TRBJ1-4	TGCAGCGCCGAGGGAGGGGAAAAACTGTTTTTT	CSAEGGEKLFF
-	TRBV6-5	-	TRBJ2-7	TGTGCCAGCAGTTTCTCGGGGGCGCGGTACGAGCAGTACTTC	CASSFSGARYEQYF
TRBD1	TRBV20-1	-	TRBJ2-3	TGCAGTGCTAGTAGGCTCGACAGGGGGGACACAGATACGCAGTATTTT	CSASRLDRGDTDTQYF
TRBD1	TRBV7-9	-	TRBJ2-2	TGTGCCAGCAGCACACCCCCCAGGGGGAGGAACACCGGGGAGCTGTTTTTT	CASSTPPRGRNTGELFF
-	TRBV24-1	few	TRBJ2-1	TGTGCCACCAGTGATTACGTCGATGAGCAGTTCTTC	CATSDYVDEQFF
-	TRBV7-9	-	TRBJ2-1	TGTGCCAGCAGCCGAGACCAGGGCAATGAGCAGTTCTTC	CASSRDQGNEQFF
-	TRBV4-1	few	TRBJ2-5	TGCGCCAGCAGCCAAGTAATGACGGCAGGCTATCAAGAGACCCAGTACTTC	CASSQVMTAGYQETQYF
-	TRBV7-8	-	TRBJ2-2	TGTGCCAGCAGCTTAGACCGGACGGGGGAGCTGTTTTTT	CASSLDRTGELFF
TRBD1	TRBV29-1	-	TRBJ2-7	TGCAGCGTTACACAGGGGGCGAATCAGTACTTC	CSVTQGANQYF
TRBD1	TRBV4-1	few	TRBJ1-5	TGCGCCAGCAGCCAGGTTATCTTGACAGGGGGCGTTCAGCCCCAGCATTTT	CASSQVILTGGVQPQHF
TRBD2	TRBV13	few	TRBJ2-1	TGTGCCAGCAGCTTAGGTCTAATAGCGGGGGCTGAGCAGTTCTTC	CASSLGLIAGAEQFF
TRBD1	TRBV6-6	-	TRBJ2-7	TGTGCCAGCAGCTCCGACAGGGTCCCTCCCTACGAGCAGTACTTC	CASSSDRVPPYEQYF
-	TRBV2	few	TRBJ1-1	TGTGCCAGCACGCCCGAGGCCGGGAGCACTGGAGCTTTCTTT	CASTPEAGSTGAFF
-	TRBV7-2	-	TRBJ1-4	TGTGCCAGCAGCTTAGATCAGGGGAGGAATGAAAAACTGTTTTTT	CASSLDQGRNEKLFF
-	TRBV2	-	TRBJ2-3	TGTGCCAGCAACTATGGACAGTCAAGGACAGATACGCAGTATTTT	CASNYGQSRTDTQYF
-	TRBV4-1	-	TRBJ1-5	TGCGCCAGCAGCCAAGGGGTGGGGGGGAATCTCGGCAATCAGCCCCAGCATTTT	CASSQGVGGNLGNQPQHF
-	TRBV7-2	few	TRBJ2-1	TGTGCCAGCAGCTCAGCGGCTCGCTCCTACAATGAGCAGTTCTTC	CASSSAARSYNEQFF
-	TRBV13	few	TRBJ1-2	TGTGCCAGCAGCTTACCGGGACCTGGGGGCTACACCTTC	CASSLPGPGGYTF
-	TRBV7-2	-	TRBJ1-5	TGTGCCAGCTCTGGGTTTCCGGGCAATCAGCCCCAGCATTTT	CASSGFPGNQPQHF
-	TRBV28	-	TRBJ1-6	TGTGCCAGCAGTTTATCGGGAGGTCGGAGTTCACCCCTCCACTTT	CASSLSGGRSSPLHF
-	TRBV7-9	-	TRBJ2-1	TGTGCCAGCAGCTTTCGAACCACCAATGAGCAGTTCTTC	CASSFRTTNEQFF
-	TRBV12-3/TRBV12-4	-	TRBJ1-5	TGTGCCAGCAGTTTAGGGATAGGTAGGGCTAGCAATCAGCCCCAGCATTTT	CASSLGIGRASNQPQHF
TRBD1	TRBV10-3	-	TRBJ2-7	TGTGCCATCAGTGCTGGGACAGCCGTCTACGAGCAGTACTTC	CAISAGTAVYEQYF